The rows below give T cell receptor beta chains drawn from one sample of a study of Graves' ophthalmopathy and Graves' hyperthyroidism. TCRdb fed the multiplex PCR reads into MiXCR, producing one record per CDR3 protein. The sample records 650,000 to 900,000 distinct CDR3 sequences, 35% to 50% being singletons. Sequenced sample: peripheral blood. The receptors shown here come from an adult man with Graves' ophthalmopathy. The CDR3 runs from the conserved cysteine through the conserved F or W. A D gene is named only where the DNA matches it firmly. For some rows the clone size is stated as once, few or many, or as a class when expanded; others skip it.

TRBJ1-2 | NA | 12 | NA | TRBV20-1 | CSASTPNYGYTF | TGCAGTGCTAGTACTCCTAACTATGGCTACACCTTC
TRBJ1-4 | NA | 16 | TRBD1 | TRBV20-1 | CSASRDRGASNEKLFF | TGCAGTGCTAGCCGGGACAGGGGGGCTTCTAATGAAAAACTGTTTTTT
TRBJ1-5 | NA | 16 | NA | TRBV19 | CASSIVAGGQAQPQHF | TGTGCCAGTAGTATAGTAGCCGGGGGCCAAGCTCAGCCCCAGCATTTT
TRBJ1-2 | NA | 14 | NA | TRBV6-6 | CASSRTGRGSGYTF | TGTGCCAGCAGCCGGACCGGCAGGGGTAGTGGCTACACCTTC
TRBJ1-1 | NA | 15 | NA | TRBV2 | CASSEVAGLSTEAFF | TGTGCCAGCAGTGAAGTTGCAGGGTTGTCGACTGAAGCTTTCTTT
TRBJ1-1 | NA | 13 | NA | TRBV2 | CASSWTSPAEAFF | TGTGCCAGCAGTTGGACCTCACCGGCTGAAGCTTTCTTT
TRBJ1-6 | few | 13 | TRBD1 | TRBV20-1 | CSATRGNDSPLHF | TGCAGTGCTACCAGGGGGAATGATTCACCCCTCCACTTT
TRBJ2-5 | NA | 13 | NA | TRBV7-8 | CASSSSLSETQYF | TGTGCCAGCAGCTCTAGCTTATCGGAGACCCAGTACTTC
TRBJ2-5 | few | 13 | NA | TRBV10-3 | CASSYGTEETQYF | TGTGCCAGCAGTTACGGAACGGAAGAGACCCAGTACTTC
TRBJ1-2 | many | 15 | NA | TRBV9 | CASSEGERQPYGYTF | TGTGCCAGCAGCGAGGGGGAGAGACAGCCTTATGGCTACACCTTC
TRBJ2-6 | NA | 12 | NA | TRBV29-1 | CSSPYGDNVLTF | TGCAGCTCACCATACGGGGACAACGTCCTGACTTTC
TRBJ1-2 | NA | 16 | TRBD1 | TRBV25-1 | CASSQVPGQGHYGYTF | TGTGCCAGCAGCCAAGTCCCGGGACAGGGACACTATGGCTACACCTTC
TRBJ2-7 | few | 14 | TRBD2 | TRBV12-3/TRBV12-4 | CASSGSSGLEEQYF | TGTGCCAGCAGTGGGTCTAGCGGGTTAGAAGAGCAGTACTTC
TRBJ1-3 | NA | 16 | NA | TRBV2 | CASSYSPGFSGNTIYF | TGTGCCAGCAGTTACTCTCCGGGGTTCTCTGGAAACACCATATATTTT
TRBJ2-7 | few | 14 | NA | TRBV15 | CATSRGEGPYEQYF | TGTGCCACCAGCAGAGGAGAGGGGCCCTACGAGCAGTACTTC
TRBJ2-5 | many | 16 | TRBD2 | TRBV7-2 | CASSSLTSGRGETQYF | TGTGCCAGCAGCTCCCTGACTAGCGGGAGAGGAGAGACCCAGTACTTC
TRBJ1-2 | many | 14 | NA | TRBV19 | CASSMRPDNYGYTF | TGTGCCAGTAGTATGCGACCAGATAACTATGGCTACACCTTC
TRBJ2-5 | NA | 15 | NA | TRBV7-3 | CASSLAGTSQETQHF | TGTGCCAGCAGCTTGGCCGGGACAAGTCAAGAGACCCAGCACTTC
TRBJ1-1 | NA | 15 | NA | TRBV6-6 | CASSLFVRSNTEAFF | TGTGCCAGCAGTTTATTTGTCAGATCGAACACTGAAGCTTTCTTT
TRBJ2-7 | NA | 14 | TRBD2 | TRBV25-1 | CASSFSASGYEQYF | TGTGCCAGCAGTTTTTCGGCTAGCGGCTACGAGCAGTACTTC
TRBJ2-2 | NA | 14 | NA | TRBV24-1 | CATSDPTGPGELFF | TGTGCCACCAGTGATCCAACCGGGCCTGGTGAGCTGTTTTTT
TRBJ1-6 | NA | 16 | NA | TRBV10-3 | CASSESARRNNSPLHF | TGTGCCAGCAGTGAATCGGCTCGGAGGAATAATTCACCCCTCCACTTT
TRBJ2-5 | NA | 17 | NA | TRBV5-5 | CASSLALGRDLQETQYF | TGTGCCAGCAGCTTGGCCCTCGGCAGGGACCTCCAAGAGACCCAGTACTTC
TRBJ1-6 | NA | 15 | TRBD1 | TRBV7-8 | CASTMGQGDYSPLHF | TGTGCCAGCACCATGGGACAGGGTGATTATTCACCCCTCCACTTT
TRBJ1-2 | NA | 10 | NA | TRBV29-1 | CSVLGTGYTF | TGCAGCGTTTTAGGGACAGGCTACACCTTC
TRBJ1-1 | NA | 15 | TRBD1 | TRBV2 | CASSSSGQENTEAFF | TGTGCCAGCAGTTCATCGGGACAGGAGAACACTGAAGCTTTCTTT
TRBJ1-1 | many | 17 | TRBD1 | TRBV7-3 | CASSTGTGVERNTEAFF | TGTGCCAGCAGCACCGGGACAGGGGTAGAGAGGAACACTGAAGCTTTCTTT
TRBJ2-2 | many | 13 | NA | TRBV29-1 | CSVVKGRTGELFF | TGCAGCGTTGTAAAGGGGAGAACCGGGGAGCTGTTTTTT
TRBJ2-2 | NA | 15 | NA | TRBV5-6 | CASSTGDGGTGELFF | TGTGCCAGCAGCACCGGAGATGGGGGCACCGGGGAGCTGTTTTTT
TRBJ2-7 | many | 13 | NA | TRBV11-2 | CASSYTGTYEQYF | TGTGCCAGCAGTTATACAGGGACCTACGAGCAGTACTTC
TRBJ1-1 | NA | 15 | TRBD1 | TRBV7-4 | CASSQQGAWDTEAFF | TGTGCCAGCAGCCAACAGGGGGCGTGGGACACTGAAGCTTTCTTT
TRBJ2-5 | many | 15 | TRBD2 | TRBV29-1 | CSVELPREDQETQYF | TGCAGCGTTGAATTACCGCGGGAGGACCAAGAGACCCAGTACTTC
TRBJ2-5 | NA | 14 | NA | TRBV10-3 | CANLGKQGQETQYF | TGTGCCAACCTCGGGAAGCAGGGTCAAGAGACCCAGTACTTC
TRBJ2-2 | few | 13 | NA | TRBV15 | CATSRENTGELFF | TGTGCCACCAGCAGAGAAAACACCGGGGAGCTGTTTTTT
TRBJ2-2 | few | 14 | NA | TRBV7-9 | CASSLFQSFGELFF | TGTGCCAGCAGCTTATTCCAGAGCTTCGGGGAGCTGTTTTTT
TRBJ1-1 | NA | 16 | NA | TRBV20-1 | CSARVPGITRNTEAFF | TGCAGTGCTAGAGTTCCAGGGATTACGAGGAACACTGAAGCTTTCTTT
TRBJ1-5 | few | 13 | TRBD1 | TRBV29-1 | CSVGDRGGQPQHF | TGCAGCGTGGGGGACAGGGGAGGCCAGCCCCAGCATTTT
TRBJ1-5 | NA | 23 | NA | TRBV7-3 | CASSRPYKPDKWSYRRGDQPQHF | TGTGCCAGCAGCAGGCCATACAAACCCGATAAATGGTCCTATCGTCGGGGGGATCAGCCCCAGCATTTT
TRBJ1-2 | NA | 16 | NA | TRBV6-6 | CASSESHVEGLYGYTF | TGTGCCAGCAGTGAATCGCACGTCGAGGGACTCTATGGCTACACCTTC
TRBJ1-2 | many | 13 | NA | TRBV29-1 | CSVEDRQSDGYTF | TGCAGCGTTGAAGACAGACAGAGTGATGGCTACACCTTC